This T cell receptor (beta chain) was documented in a study of T cells in women clearing cervical HPV infection. About the research overall: Women with histologically confirmed HPV16-related CIN3 or worse, 2 with invasive cancer, served as cases.

This CDR3 spans 11 amino acids. V was clipped by 6 bases and J by 5 bases, with 11 bases between them. Germline values: CDR1 DFQATT, CDR2 SNEGSKA (reference sequence). TCR beta CDR3 amplified by multiplex PCR from approximately 1,100 ng genomic DNA. TCRdb keeps only in-frame clones here, not all; method: immunoSEQ multiplex PCR. This repertoire includes approximately 35,000 clones. As for this clone: The CDR3 end falls 3 residues outside the read, so it is completed with the germline J gene.

Dot-blot hybridization genotyped cervical HPV amplified with MY09/MY11 PCR. The material sequenced was blood buffy coat. This chain connects TRBV20-1 to TRBJ2-7, with D possibly TRBD2 on 5 matching bases. This clonotype was sampled from a woman aged 18 to 69 with a cervical HPV16 infection that either progressed to CIN3+ or cleared (not recorded which). The sequenced part of the CDR3 DNA is TGCAGTGCCGCACCCGGGGACGAG. The encoded protein is CSAAPGDE. The CDR3 in its entirety is CSAAPGDEQYF.